Sequencing of this T cell receptor beta chain was carried out in a study of T cell repertoires in cytomegalovirus infection. Study information: Indicated by public TCR beta signatures were CMV infection and matching HLA type. Study findings and constraints: CMV-specific TCR beta clonotypes restricted by HLA-C dominated the ex vivo response. Adding up the frequency of public TCR beta families identified people who carried CMV plus the relevant HLA.

On this clonotype itself: The target antigen is unknown.

The V gene's germline CDR1 is MNHEY and CDR2 SMNVEV (reference sequence). Trimming removed 4 bases from V and 9 bases from J, with 16 bases in between. This CDR3 has 14 amino acids. One entry per CDR3 protein, called by TCRdb with MiXCR from the reads. The sample includes nearly 700,000 distinct CDR3 sequences, roughly 36% seen only once; the top ten take approximately 18%. The V gene is TRBV27, the J gene TRBJ2-1; D is unresolved. The material was cultured PBMCs, obtained from culture after CMV antigen stimulation. The TCR originated in a human donor in good health (CMV status not recorded). Some clones in this sample may be carry-over from other donors' samples. The CDR3 nucleotides read TGTGCCAGCAGTTCTGTCGGGCCCGTTGGTGAGCAGTTCTTC. This translates into CASSSVGPVGEQFF.